One and the same sample provided the 14 T cell receptor beta chains below, sequenced in a study of blood T cell repertoires in COVID-19. Profiled with immunoSEQ multiplex PCR; TCRdb holds only in-frame clones, not every one. The table has 250,000 to 350,000 clones, approximately 90% seen once. The sample consisted of peripheral blood. These receptors were taken from a woman aged 55 to 70 with acute or convalescent COVID-19.

The chain recombines TRBV7-2 with TRBJ2-7; D may be TRBD1 (6 bases). The CDR3 length is 15 residues. The germline CDR1 and CDR2 sequences are SGHTA and FQGNSA. The ends were cut back, 1 base at V and 2 bases at J, with 12 bases in the middle. CDR3 nucleotides: TGTGCCAGCAGCTTAGGATTCAGGGGTCCCTACGAGCAGTACTTC. This gives the protein CASSLGFRGPYEQYF.

This rearrangement joins TRBV19 to TRBJ1-5; the D is unclear. V was cut by 7 bases and J by 0 bases, with 10 bases left in between. CDR1 and CDR2 (germline): LNHDA, SQIVND (reference sequence). CDR3 length equals 14 residues. The CDR3 DNA reads TGTGCCAGTAACGAGCCAGGTAGCAATCAGCCCCAGCATTTT. It is translated as CASNEPGSNQPQHF.

This clone has a single count. The chain employs TRBV19 and TRBJ1-1, with D possibly TRBD1 on 5 matching bases. The CDR3 has 14 amino acids. Trimming shortened V by 6 bases and J by 1 base, and 12 bases separated the two germline ends. Germline CDR1 LNHDA, CDR2 SQIVND (reference sequence). The CDR3 spells CASSPTASNTEAFF. CDR3 nucleotides: TGTGCCAGTAGCCCGACAGCGTCGAACACTGAAGCTTTCTTT.

The chain uses TRBV11-2 and TRBJ2-1; D is undetermined. V lost 6 bases and J lost 0, with 12 bases in between. Per germline, CDR1 SGHAT and CDR2 FQNNGV. This CDR3 is 15 amino acids long. CDR3 nucleotide sequence: TGTGCCAGCAGTTACGTGCGGTTCTCCTACAATGAGCAGTTCTTC. It encodes CASSYVRFSYNEQFF.

This clone was recorded a few times. The rearrangement uses TRBV4-2 and TRBJ1-1; no reliable D call. V was shortened by 1 base and J by 5 bases, with 11 bases between the two germline ends. Looked up from germline, CDR1 is LGHNA and CDR2 is YNFKEQ. CDR3 size: 14 residues. The chain's CDR3 is CASSQGGMWTEAFF. The CDR3 DNA is TGTGCCAGCAGCCAAGGCGGGATGTGGACTGAAGCTTTCTTT.

The V call is TRBV19, the J call TRBJ1-3; 7 positions agree with TRBD1. CDR1 LNHDA and CDR2 SQIVND come from the germline V gene (reference sequence). This CDR3 has 15 residues. V was pared by 6 bases and J by 2 bases, with 7 bases of the junction left unmatched. In DNA, the CDR3 is TGTGCCAGTAGAGCCTCGACAGGGACTGGAAACACCATATATTTT. Protein sequence: CASRASTGTGNTIYF.

The chain has TRBV28 and TRBJ2-1; no clear D. The V gene's germline CDR1 is MDHEN and CDR2 SYDVKM. The CDR3 length is 14 residues. The V end was cut by 3 bases, the J end by 6 bases, with 12 bases between. CDR3 in DNA: TGTGCCAGCAGTTTCCTCATGCCGGGCAATGAGCAGTTCTTC. Its translation: CASSFLMPGNEQFF. Supplemented by reference TRBV28 and TRBJ2-1, the full variable domain reads DVKVTQSSRYLVKRTGEKVFLECVQDMDHENMFWYRQDPGLGLRLIYFSYDVKMKEKGDIPEGYSVSREKKERFSLILESASTNQTSMYLCASSFLMPGNEQFFGPGTRLTVL.

The sample holds a few counts of this clone. The sample carries other DNA sequences with the same CDR3. This chain joins TRBV5-8 and TRBJ2-1; D is ambiguous. V was pared by 3 bases and J by 3 bases, with 4 bases between. This CDR3 comprises 12 residues. Looked up from germline, CDR1 is SGHTS and CDR2 is YDEGEE. The CDR3 region is CASSSLYNEQFF. Written as DNA, the CDR3 is TGTGCCAGCAGCTCCCTCTACAATGAGCAGTTCTTC. The whole variable domain, remainder taken from reference TRBV5-8 and TRBJ2-1, is EAGVTQSPTHLIKTRGQQATLRCSPISGHTSVYWYQQALGLGLQFLLWYDEGEERNRGNFPPRFSGRQFPNYSSELNVNALELEDSALYLCASSSLYNEQFFGPGTRLTVL.

DNA of the CDR3: TGTGCCAGTAGTACTAACAGGGCAGATACGCAGTATTTT. Protein: CASSTNRADTQYF. V gene TRBV19 combines with J gene TRBJ2-3, with D perhaps TRBD1 (6 bases). Trimming took off 4 bases at V and 4 bases at J, with 9 bases between the two ends. This CDR3 contains 13 residues. The germline V gene has CDR1 LNHDA and CDR2 SQIVND (reference sequence).

The J gene is TRBJ1-5, the V gene TRBV7-6, with D possibly TRBD1 on 5 matching bases. The V end lost 5 bases, the J end lost 0 bases, and 14 bases lay between the germline ends. The CDR3 has 16 amino acids. Germline-derived CDR1 and CDR2 are SGHVS and FNYEAQ. Here the CDR3 reads CASSPLQGRSNQPQHF. DNA of the CDR3: TGTGCCAGCAGCCCCCTCCAGGGTCGTAGCAATCAGCCCCAGCATTTT. Drawing the rest from reference TRBV7-6 and TRBJ1-5, the complete variable domain is GAGVSQSPRYKVTKRGQDVALRCDPISGHVSLYWYRQALGQGPEFLTYFNYEAQQDKSGLPNDRFSAERPEGSISTLTIQRTEQRDSAMYRCASSPLQGRSNQPQHFGDGTRLSIL.

The chain employs TRBV6-5 and TRBJ2-7; 9 positions agree with TRBD1. The CDR3 sequence is 14 residues long. V shed 6 bases and J 2 bases; nucleotides not matched to a gene: 5. Germline-derived CDR1 and CDR2 are MNHEY and SVGAGI. The CDR3 spells CASSPDRGPYEQYF. The CDR3 nucleotides are TGTGCCAGCAGCCCGGACAGGGGACCCTACGAGCAGTACTTC.

In its sample, this clone was seen a few times. The chain carries TRBV5-5 and TRBJ1-2, with a tentative D call TRBD1 (6 bases). The CDR3 length is 15 residues. Germline CDR1 reads SGHKS; CDR2 reads YYEKEE (reference sequence). V lost 4 bases to trimming and J lost 4 bases, with 17 bases between them. CDR3 sequence (DNA): TGTGCCAGCAGCCCCAAGACAGGATATCCCTATGGCTACACCTTC. Amino acid sequence: CASSPKTGYPYGYTF.

The chain links TRBV25-1 to TRBJ2-7, with 8 bases identical to TRBD1. The CDR3 covers 16 residues. V dropped 5 bases and J dropped 5; count of bases not matched to a gene: 14. Germline CDR1 and CDR2: MGHDK and SYGVNS. This chain's CDR3 is CASSSNRGQGLNEQYF. The CDR3 DNA reads as TGTGCCAGCAGTTCCAATCGAGGACAGGGACTTAACGAGCAGTACTTC.

This chain joins TRBV7-9 and TRBJ2-4, with D possibly matching TRBD2 (6 bases). Trimming took 1 base from V and 0 from J, leaving 19 bases between them. From germline, CDR1 is SEHNR and CDR2 FQNEAQ (reference sequence). The CDR3 totals 19 residues. The CDR3 sequence: CASSLVGGPLPLAKNIQYF. CDR3 in DNA: TGTGCCAGCAGCTTAGTGGGGGGTCCTCTTCCTCTAGCCAAAAACATTCAGTACTTC.